This T cell receptor (beta chain) emerged from a study of cytomegalovirus exposure and HLA in healthy donors. Points from the study as a whole: A later look showed TCR association rates differing by HLA locus, highest for DRB1 and lowest for HLA-C. Most TCR sequences were rare, but some public TCRs occurred in many donors.

CDR1 SGHRS and CDR2 YFSETQ come from the germline V gene. V was trimmed by 0 bases and J by 5 bases, leaving 11 bases between them. This CDR3 region has 15 residues. Among the donors, all were healthy bone marrow donors. A multiplex PCR was run with 60 Vbeta primers and 13 Jbeta primers. Sequenced by immunoSEQ multiplex PCR; TCRdb stores in-frame clones only, minus some. The sample has around 130,000 clones; around three quarters are singletons. As regards this clone: What it binds is not known.

The specimen was PBMCs. This clonotype originated in a man aged 35 to 55 in good health and CMV-seronegative. The chain is built from TRBV5-1 and TRBJ2-2; the D gene is possibly TRBD2 (5 bases). The CDR3 protein is CASSLGIGETGELFF. CDR3 DNA sequence: TGCGCCAGCAGCTTGGGTATCGGGGAGACCGGGGAGCTGTTTTTT.